This record looks at one T cell receptor (beta chain) sequence and its context. These data come from a study of blood T cell repertoires in COVID-19. Here immunoSEQ multiplex PCR was the method, and the copy in TCRdb shows in-frame clones only, minus some. The sample contains approximately 150,000 clones, over 70% of which appear only once. The CDR3 length is 14 residues. Germline V gives CDR1 LGHDT, CDR2 YNNKEL (reference sequence). V lost 1 base to trimming and J lost 5 bases; unmatched junction nucleotides: 0. This clonotype originated in a woman in her 70s who had recovered from COVID-19. The rearrangement joins TRBV3-1 (or the pseudogene TRBV3-2) to TRBJ2-3; 10 nucleotides match TRBD2. The sample taken for sequencing was peripheral blood. In DNA form, the CDR3 reads TGTGCCAGCAGCCAAGGGACTAGCGGAGATACGCAGTATTTT. The encoded protein is CASSQGTSGDTQYF.